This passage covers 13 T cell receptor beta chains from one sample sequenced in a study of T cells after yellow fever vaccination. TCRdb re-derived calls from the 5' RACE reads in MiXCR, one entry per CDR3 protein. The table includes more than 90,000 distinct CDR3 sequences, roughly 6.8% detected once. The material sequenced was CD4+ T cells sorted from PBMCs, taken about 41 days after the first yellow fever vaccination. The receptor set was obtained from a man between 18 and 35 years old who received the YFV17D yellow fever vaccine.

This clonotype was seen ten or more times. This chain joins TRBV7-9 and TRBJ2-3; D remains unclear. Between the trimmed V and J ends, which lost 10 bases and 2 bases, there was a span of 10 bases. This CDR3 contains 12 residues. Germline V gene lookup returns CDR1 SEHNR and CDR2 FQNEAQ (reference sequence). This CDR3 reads CATTWVTDTQYF. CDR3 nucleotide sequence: TGTGCCACCACCTGGGTCACAGATACGCAGTATTTT.

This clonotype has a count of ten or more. Here the CDR3 reads CASSEQESNQPQHF. In DNA form, the CDR3 reads TGTGCCAGCTCAGAACAGGAGAGCAATCAGCCCCAGCATTTT. The chain links TRBV18 to TRBJ1-5; a weak D match, TRBD1 (5 bases). V lost 5 bases and J lost 1, with 9 bases in between. The CDR3 consists of 14 residues. CDR1 and CDR2 from the germline V gene are KGHSH and LQKENI. Combining the CDR3 with reference TRBV18 and TRBJ1-5 gives the whole variable domain NAGVMQNPRHLVRRRGQEARLRCSPMKGHSHVYWYRQLPEEGLKFMVYLQKENIIDESGMPKERFSAEFPKEGPSILRIQQVVRGDSAAYFCASSEQESNQPQHFGDGTRLSIL.

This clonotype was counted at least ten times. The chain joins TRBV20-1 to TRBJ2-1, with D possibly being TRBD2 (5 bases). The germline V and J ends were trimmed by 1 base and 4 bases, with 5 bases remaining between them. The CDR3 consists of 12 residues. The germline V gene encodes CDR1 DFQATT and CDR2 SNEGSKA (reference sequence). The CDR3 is CSARAGYNEQFF. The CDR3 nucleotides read TGCAGTGCTAGAGCGGGGTACAATGAGCAGTTCTTC.

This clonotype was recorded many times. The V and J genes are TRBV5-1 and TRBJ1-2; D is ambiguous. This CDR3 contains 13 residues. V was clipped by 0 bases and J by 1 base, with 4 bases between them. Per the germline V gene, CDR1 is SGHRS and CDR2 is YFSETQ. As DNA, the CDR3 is TGCGCCAGCAGCTTGGACGTTAACTATGGCTACACCTTC. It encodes CASSLDVNYGYTF. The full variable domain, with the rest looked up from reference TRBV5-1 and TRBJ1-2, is KAGVTQTPRYLIKTRGQQVTLSCSPISGHRSVSWYQQTPGQGLQFLFEYFSETQRNKGNFPGRFSGRQFSNSRSEMNVSTLELGDSALYLCASSLDVNYGYTFGSGTRLTVV.

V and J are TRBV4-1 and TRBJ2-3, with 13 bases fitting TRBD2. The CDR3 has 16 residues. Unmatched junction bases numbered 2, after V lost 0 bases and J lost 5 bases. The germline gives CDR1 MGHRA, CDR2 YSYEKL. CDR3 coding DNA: TGCGCCAGCAGCCAAGAACTAGCGGGGGGGCAAGATACGCAGTATTTT. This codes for CASSQELAGGQDTQYF.

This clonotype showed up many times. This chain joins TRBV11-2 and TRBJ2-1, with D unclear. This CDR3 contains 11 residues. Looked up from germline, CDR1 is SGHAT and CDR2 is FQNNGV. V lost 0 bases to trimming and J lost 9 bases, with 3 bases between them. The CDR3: CASSLDFEQFF. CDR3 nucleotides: TGTGCCAGCAGCTTAGACTTTGAGCAGTTCTTC. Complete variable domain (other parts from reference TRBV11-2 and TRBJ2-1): EAGVAQSPRYKIIEKRQSVAFWCNPISGHATLYWYQQILGQGPKLLIQFQNNGVVDDSQLPKDRFSAERLKGVDSTLKIQPAKLEDSAVYLCASSLDFEQFFGPGTRLTVL.

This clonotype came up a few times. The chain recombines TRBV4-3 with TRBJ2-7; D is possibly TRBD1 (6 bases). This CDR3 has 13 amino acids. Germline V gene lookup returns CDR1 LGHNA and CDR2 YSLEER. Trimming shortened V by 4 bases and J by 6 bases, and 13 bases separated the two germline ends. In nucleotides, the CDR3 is TGCGCCAGCAGCCTCCAAGGGGGTGGCGAGCAGTACGTC. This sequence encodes CASSLQGGGEQYV.

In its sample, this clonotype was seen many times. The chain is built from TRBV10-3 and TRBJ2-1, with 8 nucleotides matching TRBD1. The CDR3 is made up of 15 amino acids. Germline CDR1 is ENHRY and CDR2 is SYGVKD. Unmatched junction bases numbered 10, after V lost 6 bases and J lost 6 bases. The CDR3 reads CAIRNRGATLNEQFF. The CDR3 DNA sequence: TGTGCCATCAGGAACAGGGGGGCTACCCTCAATGAGCAGTTCTTC.

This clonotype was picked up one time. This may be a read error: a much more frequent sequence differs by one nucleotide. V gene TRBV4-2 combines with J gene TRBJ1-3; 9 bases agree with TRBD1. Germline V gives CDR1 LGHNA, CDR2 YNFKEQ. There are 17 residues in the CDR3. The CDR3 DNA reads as TGTGCCACCAGCCAAGCCATGGCGGGACAGGGAGGAAACACCATATATTTT. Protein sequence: CATSQAMAGQGGNTIYF.

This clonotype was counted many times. In nucleotides, the CDR3 is TGCGCCAGCAGCTCCGGGACAGAGTACAATGAGCAGTTCTTC. Its translation is CASSSGTEYNEQFF. This chain joins TRBV5-1 and TRBJ2-1; TRBD1 matches 7 bases. After removal of 3 bases from V and 4 bases from J, the junction contained 4 bases not matched to a gene. This CDR3 is 14 amino acids long. The germline gives CDR1 SGHRS, CDR2 YFSETQ.

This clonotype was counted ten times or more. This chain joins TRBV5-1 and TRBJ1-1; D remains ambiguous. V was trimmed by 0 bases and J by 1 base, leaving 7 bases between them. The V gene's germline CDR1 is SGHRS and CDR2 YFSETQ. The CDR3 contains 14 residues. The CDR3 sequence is CASSLGSGNTEAFF. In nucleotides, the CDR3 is TGCGCCAGCAGCTTGGGGTCAGGGAACACTGAAGCTTTCTTT.

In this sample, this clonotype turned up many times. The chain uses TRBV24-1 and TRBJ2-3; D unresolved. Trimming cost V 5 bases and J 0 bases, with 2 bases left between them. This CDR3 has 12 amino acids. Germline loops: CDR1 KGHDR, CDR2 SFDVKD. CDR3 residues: CATSGSTDTQYF. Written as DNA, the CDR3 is TGTGCCACCAGTGGGAGCACAGATACGCAGTATTTT.

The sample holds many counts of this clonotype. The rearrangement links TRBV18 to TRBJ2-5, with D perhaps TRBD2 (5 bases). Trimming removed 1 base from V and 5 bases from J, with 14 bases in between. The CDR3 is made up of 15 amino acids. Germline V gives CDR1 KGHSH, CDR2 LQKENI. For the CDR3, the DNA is TGTGCCAGCTCACCACAGCTAGGCGGCGGGGAGACCCAGTACTTC. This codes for CASSPQLGGGETQYF.